A selection of T cell receptor beta chains follows, all from one sample in a study of identical twins. TCRdb re-analysed the 5' RACE reads in MiXCR, keeping a single row per CDR3 protein. The table has approximately 600,000 distinct CDR3 sequences, roughly 7.2% seen once. Another study also made use of these data, one on yellow fever vaccine responses in identical twins.

Sequencing was performed on PBMCs. The receptors come from a woman aged 18-29 years in good health. CDR3s include the opening cysteine and the closing phenylalanine or tryptophan. A D gene is named only where the DNA matches it firmly. Some rows mark clone size as missing; the rest say once, few, many or name a class of expanded clone.

CDR3nt: TGTGCCAGCAGTCTTCAACCCATCTCTGGGGCCAACGTCCTGACTTTC
CDR3aa: CASSLQPISGANVLTF
v_gene: TRBV7-6
abundance: NA
j_gene: TRBJ2-6
d_gene: NA

CDR3nt: TGTGCCAGCGCCCTTGTGGGGACAGGGAACGAGCAGTACTTC
CDR3aa: CASALVGTGNEQYF
v_gene: TRBV28
abundance: few
j_gene: TRBJ2-7
d_gene: TRBD1

CDR3nt: TGCAGTGCTTCCCCCGGGGATACTAAACAAGAGACCCAGTACTTC
CDR3aa: CSASPGDTKQETQYF
v_gene: TRBV20-1
abundance: few
j_gene: TRBJ2-5
d_gene: NA

CDR3nt: TGTGCCAGCAGCCAAGAGCGGCTAGTCGTCACCGGGGAGCTGTTTTTT
CDR3aa: CASSQERLVVTGELFF
v_gene: TRBV14
abundance: NA
j_gene: TRBJ2-2
d_gene: NA

CDR3nt: TGTGCCAGCTCTGGGGGGGTCTACAATGAGCAGTTCTTC
CDR3aa: CASSGGVYNEQFF
v_gene: TRBV12-3/TRBV12-4
abundance: many
j_gene: TRBJ2-1
d_gene: TRBD2

CDR3nt: TGCGCCAGCAGGGCTCCCCGGGGAGGGAATTGGGATGAGCAGTTCTTC
CDR3aa: CASRAPRGGNWDEQFF
v_gene: TRBV4-1
abundance: many
j_gene: TRBJ2-1
d_gene: TRBD2

CDR3nt: TGTGCCATCAGACAGGGGGCGGACACTGAAGCTTTCTTT
CDR3aa: CAIRQGADTEAFF
v_gene: TRBV10-3
abundance: few
j_gene: TRBJ1-1
d_gene: TRBD1

CDR3nt: TGCGCCAGCAGCTTGGTTAGTCCTAGCACAGATACGCAGTATTTT
CDR3aa: CASSLVSPSTDTQYF
v_gene: TRBV5-1
abundance: many
j_gene: TRBJ2-3
d_gene: NA

CDR3nt: TGCAGTGCTAGACTTGGGATATCCTATGGCTACACCTTC
CDR3aa: CSARLGISYGYTF
v_gene: TRBV20-1
abundance: many
j_gene: TRBJ1-2
d_gene: NA

CDR3nt: TGTGCCAGCAGCCAAAGGTCTGGCCGATTCAGCCATCACACCGGGGAGCTGTTTTTT
CDR3aa: CASSQRSGRFSHHTGELFF
v_gene: TRBV11-2
abundance: NA
j_gene: TRBJ2-2
d_gene: NA

CDR3nt: TGCAGCGTTGAAGGACAGGGTACGAACACTGAAGCTTTCTTT
CDR3aa: CSVEGQGTNTEAFF
v_gene: TRBV29-1
abundance: few
j_gene: TRBJ1-1
d_gene: TRBD1

CDR3nt: TGTGCCAGCAGCGCCACTCAGGCCGGGGGCCAAGAGACCCAGTACTTC
CDR3aa: CASSATQAGGQETQYF
v_gene: TRBV2
abundance: NA
j_gene: TRBJ2-5
d_gene: NA

CDR3nt: TGTGCCAGCAGCCACACCGGGACAGGGGACGAGCAGTACTTC
CDR3aa: CASSHTGTGDEQYF
v_gene: TRBV3-1
abundance: many
j_gene: TRBJ2-7
d_gene: TRBD1

CDR3nt: TGCAGCGTTGAGCGGCCTGGGATGGCAGGGAGAACAGATACGCAGTATTTT
CDR3aa: CSVERPGMAGRTDTQYF
v_gene: TRBV29-1
abundance: many
j_gene: TRBJ2-3
d_gene: NA

CDR3nt: TGTGCCAGTAGTATTCGGGAAAAACTGTTTTTT
CDR3aa: CASSIREKLFF
v_gene: TRBV19
abundance: NA
j_gene: TRBJ1-4
d_gene: NA

CDR3nt: TGTGCCACCAGTGAACCTATATCGAGCGGGAGTGCAGATACGCAGTATTTT
CDR3aa: CATSEPISSGSADTQYF
v_gene: TRBV24-1
abundance: many
j_gene: TRBJ2-3
d_gene: TRBD2

CDR3nt: TGTGCCACCAGAACCACGATTAGCGGGAGAGGGTCCAATGAGCAGTTCTTC
CDR3aa: CATRTTISGRGSNEQFF
v_gene: TRBV15
abundance: many
j_gene: TRBJ2-1
d_gene: TRBD2

CDR3nt: TGTGCCAGCAGTTACTCGGACGGAAACATTCAGTACTTC
CDR3aa: CASSYSDGNIQYF
v_gene: TRBV6-5
abundance: few
j_gene: TRBJ2-4
d_gene: NA

CDR3nt: TGTGCCAGCAGCCCCCGGACGAAGGGCTTGGATGAGCAGTTCTTC
CDR3aa: CASSPRTKGLDEQFF
v_gene: TRBV7-2
abundance: few
j_gene: TRBJ2-1
d_gene: NA

CDR3nt: TGTGCCAGCAGCCCCCAGGAGAACACTGAAGCTTTCTTT
CDR3aa: CASSPQENTEAFF
v_gene: TRBV18
abundance: many
j_gene: TRBJ1-1
d_gene: NA

CDR3nt: TGTGCCAGCAGCAACTTACAGGGTTCGGGCAACTATGGCTACACCTTC
CDR3aa: CASSNLQGSGNYGYTF
v_gene: TRBV27
abundance: NA
j_gene: TRBJ1-2
d_gene: NA

CDR3nt: TGTGCCATCAGTGATGGGGCTAGCGGGAGGGCCCACAATGAGCAGTTCTTC
CDR3aa: CAISDGASGRAHNEQFF
v_gene: TRBV10-3
abundance: NA
j_gene: TRBJ2-1
d_gene: TRBD2

CDR3nt: TGCGCCAGCAGCCAAGTCGGGATTTCACCCCTCCACTTT
CDR3aa: CASSQVGISPLHF
v_gene: TRBV4-1
abundance: many
j_gene: TRBJ1-6
d_gene: NA

CDR3nt: TGCAGTGCTAGAGATCTACTAGTGGACACCGGGGAGCTGTTTTTT
CDR3aa: CSARDLLVDTGELFF
v_gene: TRBV20-1
abundance: NA
j_gene: TRBJ2-2
d_gene: NA

CDR3nt: TGTGCCAGCAGCAAACACAGGGGTCCCTCCTACAATGAGCAGTTCTTC
CDR3aa: CASSKHRGPSYNEQFF
v_gene: TRBV7-9
abundance: few
j_gene: TRBJ2-1
d_gene: TRBD1

CDR3nt: TGCGCCAGCAGTCAAGAGGGCAGGCGGACCCAGTACTTC
CDR3aa: CASSQEGRRTQYF
v_gene: TRBV4-1
abundance: few
j_gene: TRBJ2-5
d_gene: NA